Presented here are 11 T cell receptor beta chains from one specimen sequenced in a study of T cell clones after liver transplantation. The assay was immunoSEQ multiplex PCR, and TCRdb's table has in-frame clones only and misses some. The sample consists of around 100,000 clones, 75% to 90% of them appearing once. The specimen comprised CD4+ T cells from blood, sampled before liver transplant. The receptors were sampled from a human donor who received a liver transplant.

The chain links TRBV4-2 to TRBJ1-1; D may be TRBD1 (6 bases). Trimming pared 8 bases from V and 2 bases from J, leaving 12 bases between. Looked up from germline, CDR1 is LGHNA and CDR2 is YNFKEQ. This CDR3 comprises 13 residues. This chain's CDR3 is CASQTTGNTEAFF. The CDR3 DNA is TGTGCCAGCCAGACGACAGGAAACACTGAAGCTTTCTTT.

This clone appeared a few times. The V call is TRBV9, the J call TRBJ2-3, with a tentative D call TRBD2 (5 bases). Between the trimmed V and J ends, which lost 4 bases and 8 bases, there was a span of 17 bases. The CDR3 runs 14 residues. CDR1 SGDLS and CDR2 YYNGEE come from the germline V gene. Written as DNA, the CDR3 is TGTGCCAGCAGCCTCGGGATTCCGTCGGCTACGCAGTATTTT. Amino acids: CASSLGIPSATQYF.

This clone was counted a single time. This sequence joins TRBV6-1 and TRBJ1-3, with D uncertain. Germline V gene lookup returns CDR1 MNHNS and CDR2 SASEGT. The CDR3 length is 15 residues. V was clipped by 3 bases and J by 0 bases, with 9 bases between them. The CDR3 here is CASSESYSSGNTIYF. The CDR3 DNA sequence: TGTGCCAGCAGTGAGAGCTACAGCTCTGGAAACACCATATATTTT.

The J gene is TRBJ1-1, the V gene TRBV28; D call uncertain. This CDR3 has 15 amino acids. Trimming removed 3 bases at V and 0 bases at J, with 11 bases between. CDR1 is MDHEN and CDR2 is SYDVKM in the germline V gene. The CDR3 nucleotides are TGTGCCAGCAGTTTGCCACAGCTATTGAACACTGAAGCTTTCTTT. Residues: CASSLPQLLNTEAFF.

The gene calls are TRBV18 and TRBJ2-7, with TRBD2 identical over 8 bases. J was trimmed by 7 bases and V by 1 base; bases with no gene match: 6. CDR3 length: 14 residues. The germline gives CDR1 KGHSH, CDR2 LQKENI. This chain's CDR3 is CASSPQWLAGEQYF. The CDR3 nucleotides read TGTGCCAGCTCACCACAATGGCTAGCGGGTGAGCAGTACTTC.

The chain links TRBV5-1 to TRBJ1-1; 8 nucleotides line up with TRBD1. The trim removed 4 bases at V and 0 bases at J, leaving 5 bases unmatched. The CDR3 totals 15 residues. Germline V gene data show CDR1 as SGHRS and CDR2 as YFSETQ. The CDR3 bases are TGCGCCAGCAGCGGAGGACAGGGAATGAACACTGAAGCTTTCTTT. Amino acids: CASSGGQGMNTEAFF.

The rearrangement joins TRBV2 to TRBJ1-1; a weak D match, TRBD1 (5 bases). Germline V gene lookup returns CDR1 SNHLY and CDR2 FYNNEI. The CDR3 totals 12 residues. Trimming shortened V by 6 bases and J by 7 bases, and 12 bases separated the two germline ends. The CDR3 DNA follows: TGTGCCAGCAGGGAGGGGCCCTTTGAAGCTTTCTTT. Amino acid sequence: CASREGPFEAFF.

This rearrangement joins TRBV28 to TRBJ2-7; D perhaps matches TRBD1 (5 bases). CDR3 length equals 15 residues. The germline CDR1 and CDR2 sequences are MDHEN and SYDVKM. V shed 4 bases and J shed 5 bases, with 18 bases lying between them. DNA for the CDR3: TGTGCCAGCAGTTCACCCAGCCAGGGTCTCCACGAGCAGTACTTC. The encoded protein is CASSSPSQGLHEQYF.

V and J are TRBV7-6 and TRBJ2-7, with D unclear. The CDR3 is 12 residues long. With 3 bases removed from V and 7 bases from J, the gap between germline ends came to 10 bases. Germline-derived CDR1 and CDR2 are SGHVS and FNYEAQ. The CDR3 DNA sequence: TGTGCCAGCAGCTTGGTCGTTGGGGAGCAGTACTTC. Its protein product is CASSLVVGEQYF.

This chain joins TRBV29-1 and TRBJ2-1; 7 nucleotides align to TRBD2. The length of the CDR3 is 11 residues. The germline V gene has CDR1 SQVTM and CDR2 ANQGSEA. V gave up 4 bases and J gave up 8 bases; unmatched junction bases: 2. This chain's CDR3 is CSVGLADEQFF. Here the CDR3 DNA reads TGCAGCGTTGGGCTAGCGGATGAGCAGTTCTTC.

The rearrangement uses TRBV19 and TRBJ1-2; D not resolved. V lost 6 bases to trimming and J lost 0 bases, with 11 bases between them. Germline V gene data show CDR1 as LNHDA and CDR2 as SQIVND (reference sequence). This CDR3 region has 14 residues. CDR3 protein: CASSSAATNYGYTF. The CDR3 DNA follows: TGTGCCAGTAGCTCGGCCGCCACTAACTATGGCTACACCTTC. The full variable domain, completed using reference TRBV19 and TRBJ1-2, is DGGITQSPKYLFRKEGQNVTLSCEQNLNHDAMYWYRQDPGQGLRLIYYSQIVNDFQKGDIAEGYSVSREKKESFPLTVTSAQKNPTAFYLCASSSAATNYGYTFGSGTRLTVV.